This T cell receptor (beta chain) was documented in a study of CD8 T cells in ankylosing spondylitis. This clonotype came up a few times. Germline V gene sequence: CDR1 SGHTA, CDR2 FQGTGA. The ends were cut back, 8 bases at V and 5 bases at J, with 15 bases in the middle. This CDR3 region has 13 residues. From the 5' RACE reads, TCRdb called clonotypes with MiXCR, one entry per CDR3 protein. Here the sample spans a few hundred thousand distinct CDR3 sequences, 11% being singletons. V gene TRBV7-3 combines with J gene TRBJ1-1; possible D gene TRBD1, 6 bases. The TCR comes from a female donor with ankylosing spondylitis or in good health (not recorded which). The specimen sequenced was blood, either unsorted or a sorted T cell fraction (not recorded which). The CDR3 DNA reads TGTGCCAGCGGAACAGGGTCGGGAACTGAAGCTTTCTTT. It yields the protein CASGTGSGTEAFF.